The 27 T cell receptor beta chains given below trace back to one sample, sequenced in a study of blood T cell repertoires in COVID-19. The protocol was immunoSEQ multiplex PCR, while the TCRdb copy is restricted to in-frame clones and leaves out a portion. The sample has 80,000 to 95,000 clones, over 70% seen once. The specimen was peripheral blood. The receptors originated from a woman aged 80 or over with acute or convalescent COVID-19.

The chain employs TRBV6-5 and TRBJ1-6; no clear D gene. Looked up from germline, CDR1 is MNHEY and CDR2 is SVGAGI. Trimming removed 0 bases at V and 5 bases at J, with 8 bases between. The CDR3 has 15 amino acids. CDR3 sequence (DNA): TGTGCCAGCAGTTACTCGGGCAGTAATAATTCACCCCTCCACTTT. Translation: CASSYSGSNNSPLHF.

The V gene is TRBV6-5, the J gene TRBJ1-2; D may be TRBD1 (5 bases). Trimming shortened V by 10 bases and J by 3 bases, and 15 bases separated the two germline ends. CDR3 length: 13 amino acids. Per germline, CDR1 MNHEY and CDR2 SVGAGI. CDR3 residues: CATSRGGDYGYTF. For the CDR3, the DNA is TGTGCCACCTCTCGGGGCGGGGACTATGGCTACACCTTC.

The chain combines TRBV12-3 or TRBV12-4 with TRBJ2-7; D unresolved. The CDR3 contains 13 residues. V was clipped by 2 bases and J by 3 bases, with 8 bases between them. CDR3 nucleotide sequence: TGTGCCAGCAGTTTAAACCGAGGCTACGAGCAGTACTTC. Translating it yields CASSLNRGYEQYF.

This clone was picked up a small number of times. The chain couples TRBV11-2 to TRBJ1-1; no definite D call. Germline CDR1 SGHAT, CDR2 FQNNGV. Trimming removed 1 base at V and 5 bases at J, with 8 bases between. The CDR3 sequence is 13 residues long. CDR3 region: CASSLAVQTEAFF. The CDR3 DNA is TGTGCCAGCAGCTTAGCAGTTCAGACTGAAGCTTTCTTT.

The rearrangement uses TRBV5-6 and TRBJ1-2; no clear D. Germline CDR1 reads SGHDT; CDR2 reads YYEEEE. The V end lost 2 bases, the J end lost 10 bases, and 12 bases lay between the germline ends. CDR3 size: 12 residues. This CDR3 reads CASSFTAGDYTF. The CDR3 DNA is TGTGCCAGCAGCTTCACAGCCGGGGACTACACCTTC.

This clone has just one count. The V and J genes are TRBV12-5 and TRBJ1-1; TRBD1 agrees at 8 bases. The CDR3 has 13 amino acids. CDR1 is LGHNT, CDR2 FRNRAP, per germline. The junction had 5 bases not matched to a gene; V was cut back by 3 bases and J by 8 bases. For the CDR3, the DNA is TGTGCTAGTGGTTTCCCAGGGGGCAGAGAAGCTTTCTTT. The encoded protein is CASGFPGGREAFF.

This clone showed up just once. The gene calls are TRBV7-2 and TRBJ1-2, with D perhaps TRBD1 (6 bases). Germline CDR1 is SGHTA and CDR2 is FQGNSA. This CDR3 spans 13 amino acids. V lost 4 bases and J lost 8, with 14 bases in between. Here the CDR3 reads CASSSTGKNGYTF. CDR3 DNA: TGTGCCAGCAGCTCCACAGGGAAAAACGGCTACACCTTC.

This chain connects TRBV28 to TRBJ1-3; 8 positions match TRBD1. V shed 4 bases, J shed 6 bases, and the junction held 14 bases outside the gene matches. CDR3 length equals 17 residues. The germline V gene encodes CDR1 MDHEN and CDR2 SYDVKM. The CDR3 DNA sequence: TGTGCCAGCAGTTCCAGCCATCCTCAGGGGGCGGCAAACACCATATATTTT. Its protein is CASSSSHPQGAANTIYF.

A single count supports this clone. The V call is TRBV28, the J call TRBJ2-3; D unclear. Germline values: CDR1 MDHEN, CDR2 SYDVKM. Trimming took 3 bases from V and 2 from J, leaving 12 bases between them. The length of the CDR3 is 15 residues. The CDR3 nucleotides read TGTGCCAGCAGTTTCGGTAAACCCTACACAGATACGCAGTATTTT. It yields the protein CASSFGKPYTDTQYF.

This clone came up once. V and J are TRBV28 and TRBJ1-6, with 9 bases lining up with TRBD1. The V gene end was trimmed by 5 bases and the J gene end by 9 bases; junction bases not matched to a gene: 5. Germline V lookup: CDR1 MDHEN, CDR2 SYDVKM. The CDR3 is made up of 14 amino acids. This CDR3 reads CASSENRGLSPLHF. DNA for the CDR3: TGTGCCAGCAGTGAAAACAGGGGGCTTTCACCCCTCCACTTT. The full variable domain, completed using reference TRBV28 and TRBJ1-6, is DVKVTQSSRYLVKRTGEKVFLECVQDMDHENMFWYRQDPGLGLRLIYFSYDVKMKEKGDIPEGYSVSREKKERFSLILESASTNQTSMYLCASSENRGLSPLHFGNGTRLTVT.

V is TRBV6-5 and J is TRBJ1-2; no definite D call. V dropped 0 bases and J dropped 7 bases, with 12 bases sitting between them. This CDR3 is built from 14 residues. Per germline, CDR1 MNHEY and CDR2 SVGAGI. CDR3 in amino acids: CASSYSTGIGGYTF. CDR3 in DNA: TGTGCCAGCAGTTACTCGACGGGGATAGGTGGCTACACCTTC.

Details on this clone: Because it lacks the conserved phenylalanine or tryptophan at the end, this CDR3 is likely a read error. Because the CDR3's place on the DNA is in doubt, the DNA is left out and the CDR3 is given as listed by TCRdb. The chain links TRBV4-2 to TRBJ2-7; the table's TRBD2 call for D was not verified on the DNA. 13 amino acids form the CDR3, both terminal residues included. CDR1 is LGHNA, CDR2 YNFKEQ, per germline. The CDR3 reads CASSPTAGLAGIG.

The genes are TRBV6-5 and TRBJ1-2, with 8 bases that match TRBD1. The germline CDR1 and CDR2 sequences are MNHEY and SVGAGI. This CDR3 spans 16 amino acids. Losses at the gene ends were 0 bases for V and 4 bases for J; bases not matched to a gene: 7. The CDR3 is CASSYSSGTGLYGYTF. The CDR3 coding sequence is TGTGCCAGCAGTTACTCGAGCGGGACAGGACTCTATGGCTACACCTTC.

The chain recombines TRBV6-2 or TRBV6-3 with TRBJ2-1; D may be TRBD2 (5 bases). The CDR3 is made up of 12 amino acids. From germline, CDR1 is MNHEY and CDR2 SVGEGT. V was clipped by 2 bases and J by 11 bases, with 10 bases between them. The CDR3 loop reads CASSYPLDKQFF. CDR3 DNA sequence: TGTGCCAGCAGTTACCCACTAGACAAGCAGTTCTTC.

V and J are TRBV7-2 and TRBJ1-3, with TRBD1 identical over 8 bases. V gave up 3 bases and J gave up 3 bases; unmatched junction bases: 1. The germline gives CDR1 SGHTA, CDR2 FQGNSA. The CDR3 spans 14 residues. The CDR3, as DNA: TGTGCCAGCAGCTTGGACAGGGTTGGAAACACCATATATTTT. Protein product: CASSLDRVGNTIYF.

The rearrangement uses TRBV5-1 and TRBJ2-1; 9 bases line up with TRBD2. This CDR3 contains 17 residues. J was trimmed by 2 bases and V by 4 bases; bases with no gene match: 10. CDR1 is SGHRS, CDR2 YFSETQ, per germline. CDR3 DNA sequence: TGCGCCAGCAGCGCCGGAGGAGGGACTAGCACCTACAATGAGCAGTTCTTC. Translated: CASSAGGGTSTYNEQFF.

This sequence joins TRBV9 and TRBJ2-5, with 14 bases fitting TRBD2. CDR3 length: 17 amino acids. The ends lost 0 bases at V and 0 bases at J; junction bases unmatched: 1. The germline V gene has CDR1 SGDLS and CDR2 YYNGEE. The CDR3 loop is CASSVGLAGGYQETQYF. The CDR3 DNA follows: TGTGCCAGCAGCGTAGGACTAGCGGGGGGGTACCAAGAGACCCAGTACTTC.

This clone was seen just once. V is TRBV12-3 or TRBV12-4 and J is TRBJ2-5; D not certain. The ends were cut back, 3 bases at V and 4 bases at J, with 9 bases in the middle. The CDR3 loop spans 13 amino acids. In nucleotides, the CDR3 is TGTGCCAGCAGTTTTTTTCGTCGAGAGACCCAGTACTTC. Its translation is CASSFFRRETQYF.

The V gene is TRBV5-1, the J gene TRBJ1-1, with D perhaps matching TRBD1 (6 bases). This CDR3 region has 15 residues. Trimming stripped 3 bases from V and 1 base from J, with 13 bases between. Germline CDR1 is SGHRS and CDR2 is YFSETQ. CDR3 sequence: CASSWGGASNTEAFF. The CDR3 region has the DNA TGCGCCAGCAGCTGGGGGGGCGCGTCGAACACTGAAGCTTTCTTT.

This clone was recorded once. The chain employs TRBV5-4 and TRBJ1-2; a possible D gene is TRBD1 (6 bases). V lost 4 bases, J lost 5 bases, and 15 bases lay in between. Germline CDR1 SGHNT, CDR2 YYREEE (reference sequence). The CDR3 runs to 14 residues. The chain's CDR3 is CASSQTGRFYGYTF. For the CDR3, the DNA is TGTGCCAGCAGCCAAACAGGGAGATTTTATGGCTACACCTTC.

The chain is built from TRBV27 and TRBJ1-1; the D gene is possibly TRBD1 (6 bases). Germline V gives CDR1 MNHEY, CDR2 SMNVEV (reference sequence). The V and J ends lost 10 bases and 2 bases respectively, with 20 bases between them. This CDR3 is 15 amino acids long. The CDR3: CANPNPTGFNTEAFF. CDR3 DNA sequence: TGTGCCAACCCTAACCCGACAGGATTTAACACTGAAGCTTTCTTT.

The rearrangement uses TRBV9 and TRBJ1-6; D possibly corresponds to TRBD1 (6 bases). The CDR3 contains 16 residues. Between the trimmed V and J ends, which lost 5 bases and 9 bases, there was a span of 21 bases. Germline CDR1 SGDLS, CDR2 YYNGEE. Here the CDR3 reads CASSSDRRFSRSPLHF. In DNA form, the CDR3 reads TGTGCCAGCAGTTCTGACAGGAGGTTTTCACGTTCACCCCTCCACTTT.

The chain combines TRBV5-8 with TRBJ2-1; 12 nucleotides line up with TRBD2. Germline V lookup: CDR1 SGHTS, CDR2 YDEGEE. The CDR3 length is 15 residues. The V gene end was trimmed by 2 bases and the J gene end by 7 bases; junction bases not matched to a gene: 4. CDR3 sequence (DNA): TGTGCCAGCAGCTTCGTTACTAGCGGGAGGAATGAGCAGTTCTTC. Translation gives CASSFVTSGRNEQFF.

This clone occurred a few times. DNA for the CDR3: TGTGCCAGCAGTCCTGGGACTAGCGGGGGGCACGAGCAGTACTTC. This gives the protein CASSPGTSGGHEQYF. This sequence joins TRBV28 and TRBJ2-7, with TRBD2 matching over 15 bases. Germline values: CDR1 MDHEN, CDR2 SYDVKM. The CDR3 is 15 amino acids. J was trimmed by 5 bases and V by 5 bases; bases with no gene match: 4.

The chain couples TRBV27 to TRBJ2-7; perhaps TRBD2 as D (6 bases). Trimming shortened V by 8 bases and J by 6 bases, and 20 bases separated the two germline ends. CDR1 and CDR2 from the germline V gene are MNHEY and SMNVEV (reference sequence). This CDR3 is built from 14 residues. The CDR3 region has the DNA TGTGCCAGCTCTCCAGGTCGCGGGAAGGGCGAGCAGTACTTC. It is translated as CASSPGRGKGEQYF.

This chain connects TRBV3-1 (or the pseudogene TRBV3-2) to TRBJ2-7; 13 bases match TRBD2. The J segment lost 0 bases and the V segment lost 3 bases, leaving 2 bases of the junction unmatched. The CDR3 has 16 amino acids. The germline V gene has CDR1 LGHDT and CDR2 YNNKEL (reference sequence). For the CDR3, the DNA is TGTGCCAGCAGCCAGGGACTAGCGGGGCACTCCTACGAGCAGTACTTC. Residues: CASSQGLAGHSYEQYF.

This sequence joins TRBV24-1 and TRBJ2-7; possible D gene TRBD1, 5 bases. The CDR3 loop spans 16 amino acids. Looked up from germline, CDR1 is KGHDR and CDR2 is SFDVKD. Deletions cut 10 bases from V and 1 base from J, with 22 bases between. The CDR3 DNA reads as TGTGCCACACTCCTTCGACAGCTTCATCTTTCCTACGAGCAGTACTTC. Translating it yields CATLLRQLHLSYEQYF.